The next 6 T cell receptor beta chains were all read from a single sample in a study of blood T cell repertoires in COVID-19. Produced via immunoSEQ multiplex PCR; TCRdb's table is partial and in-frame only. The sample includes 350,000 to 400,000 clones, 65% to 90% of them seen just once. Sequenced material: peripheral blood. These receptors all stem from a woman aged 55 to 70 with COVID-19, enrolled during active disease.

This chain joins TRBV5-1 and TRBJ1-1; D gene ambiguous. The germline CDR1 and CDR2 sequences are SGHRS and YFSETQ. CDR3 length: 14 amino acids. The germline V and J ends were trimmed by 1 base and 3 bases, with 10 bases remaining between them. This chain's CDR3 is CASSLQGRDTEAFF. DNA of the CDR3: TGCGCCAGCAGCTTGCAAGGGAGAGACACTGAAGCTTTCTTT.

The gene calls are TRBV6-6 and TRBJ2-7; 9 positions agree with TRBD2. This CDR3 has 16 residues. The trim removed 7 bases at V and 0 bases at J, leaving 10 bases unmatched. Germline V lookup: CDR1 MNHNY, CDR2 SVGAGI (reference sequence). Here the CDR3 DNA reads TGTGCCAGCACCCAATCGGCTAGCGGGGTCTCCTACGAGCAGTACTTC. Its protein product is CASTQSASGVSYEQYF.

The genes are TRBV5-1 and TRBJ2-2; 7 bases match TRBD2. The CDR3 is 15 amino acids. The junction had 10 bases not matched to a gene; V was cut back by 10 bases and J by 1 base. The germline CDR1 and CDR2 sequences are SGHRS and YFSETQ. CDR3 residues: CAPSDGGGNTGELFF. CDR3 nucleotide sequence: TGCGCCCCCTCCGATGGGGGGGGGAACACCGGGGAGCTGTTTTTT.

The rearrangement joins TRBV9 to TRBJ2-1, with TRBD2 identical over 8 bases. CDR1 and CDR2 (germline): SGDLS, YYNGEE. This CDR3 comprises 12 residues. V shed 3 bases, J shed 15 bases, and the junction held 8 bases outside the gene matches. This chain's CDR3 is CASSGRGGEAFF. The CDR3 region has the DNA TGTGCCAGCAGCGGACGGGGGGGCGAAGCGTTCTTC.

The rearrangement links TRBV11-3 to TRBJ2-1, with a tentative D call TRBD2 (5 bases). The CDR3 consists of 13 residues. V lost 2 bases and J 9 bases, leaving 11 bases between the germline ends. The germline V gene encodes CDR1 SGHNT and CDR2 YENEEA. The chain's CDR3 is CASSLLRRAEQFF. In nucleotides, the CDR3 is TGTGCCAGCAGCTTACTCCGGCGGGCTGAGCAGTTCTTC.

The V call is TRBV4-3, the J call TRBJ1-1; TRBD1 is a possible D gene (5 bases). The CDR3 covers 14 residues. In germline, CDR1 is LGHNA, CDR2 YSLEER. The V and J ends lost 2 bases and 7 bases respectively, with 14 bases between them. The CDR3 coding sequence is TGCGCCAGCAGCCAAATTCAGGGAAAAGGTGAAGCTTTCTTT. Translation: CASSQIQGKGEAFF.